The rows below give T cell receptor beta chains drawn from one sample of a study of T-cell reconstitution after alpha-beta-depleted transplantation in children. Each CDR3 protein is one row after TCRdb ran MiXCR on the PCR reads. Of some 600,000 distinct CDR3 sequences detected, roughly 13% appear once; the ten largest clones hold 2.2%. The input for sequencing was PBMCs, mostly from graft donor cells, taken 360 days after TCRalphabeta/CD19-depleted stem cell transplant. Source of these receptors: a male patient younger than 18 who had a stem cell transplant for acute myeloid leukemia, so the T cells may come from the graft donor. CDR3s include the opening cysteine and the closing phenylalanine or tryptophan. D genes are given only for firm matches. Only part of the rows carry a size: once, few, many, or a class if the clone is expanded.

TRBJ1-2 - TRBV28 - TGTGCCAGCAGTCCCCCTCTAGAGAACTATGGCTACACCTTC CASSPPLENYGYTF
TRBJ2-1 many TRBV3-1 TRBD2 TGTGCCAGCAGCCGTCCGGGACTAGCGGGGTACAATGAGCAGTTCTTC CASSRPGLAGYNEQFF
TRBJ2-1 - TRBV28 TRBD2 TGTGCCAGCAGTCCTCAAATTAGGACTAGCGGGAGGCCCTACAATGAGCAGTTCTTC CASSPQIRTSGRPYNEQFF
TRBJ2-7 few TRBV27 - TGTGCCAGCACCCCCTGGCCGGACTTATTCAAGCCATCCTACGAGCAGTACTTC CASTPWPDLFKPSYEQYF
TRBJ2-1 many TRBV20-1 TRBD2 TGCAGTGTACTAGCGGGAGTGGGTTTCAATGAGCAGTTCTTC CSVLAGVGFNEQFF
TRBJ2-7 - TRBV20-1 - TGCAGTGCTAGAGATTCCGGGACACACTACGAGCAGTACTTC CSARDSGTHYEQYF
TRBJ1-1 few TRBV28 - TGTGCCAGCCCCTCCAGGGAGGGGGCTGAAGCTTTCTTT CASPSREGAEAFF
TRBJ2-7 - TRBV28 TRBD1 TGTGCCAGCAGGCCCGGGACAGTTCTAAACGAGCAGTACTTC CASRPGTVLNEQYF
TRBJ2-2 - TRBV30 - TGTGCCTGGAGTGTTCCGCGGGCCACCGGGGAGCTGTTTTTT CAWSVPRATGELFF
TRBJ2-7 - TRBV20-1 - TGCAGTGTCCGCATCCCCCCCGGGGCCTCCCACGAGCAGTACTTC CSVRIPPGASHEQYF